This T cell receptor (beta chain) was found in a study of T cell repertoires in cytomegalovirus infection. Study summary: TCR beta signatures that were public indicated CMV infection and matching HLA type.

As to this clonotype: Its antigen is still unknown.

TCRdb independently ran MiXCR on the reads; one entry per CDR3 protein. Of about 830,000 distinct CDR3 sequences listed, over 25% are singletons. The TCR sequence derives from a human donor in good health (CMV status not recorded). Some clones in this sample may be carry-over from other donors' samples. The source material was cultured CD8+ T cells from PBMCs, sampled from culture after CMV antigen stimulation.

The chain's CDR3 is CASSLSRVRTDTQYF. DNA for the CDR3: TGCGCCAGCAGCTTGAGCAGGGTTCGGACAGATACGCAGTATTTT. V usage is TRBV5-1 and J usage is TRBJ2-3; TRBD1 might be the D (5 bases). V lost 1 base, J lost 3 bases, and 12 bases lay in between. Germline CDR1 and CDR2: SGHRS and YFSETQ. The CDR3 extends over 15 amino acids.